Listed below are T cell receptor beta chains from one sample, sequenced in a study of identical twins. Each CDR3 protein gets one entry after TCRdb re-called the 5' RACE reads with MiXCR. The top ten hold about an eighth of the sample, which has hundreds of thousands of distinct CDR3 sequences, 18% seen once. This same sample was also part of a study on T cells expressing NK-cell markers.

Sequencing used PBMCs. The receptors here all came from a woman under 30 in good health. Each CDR3 is given with its conserved first and last residue. Each record gives: J gene, D gene, clone size, V gene, CDR3 protein, CDR3 DNA. The D gene is left open where the match is weak. Clone size, where shown, is once, few, many, or a class for clones that have expanded.

TRBJ2-2	.	few	TRBV7-9	CASTPGVTGELFF	TGTGCCAGCACCCCGGGGGTAACCGGGGAGCTGTTTTTT
TRBJ2-5	TRBD2	.	TRBV12-3/TRBV12-4	CASSLGSGIETQYF	TGTGCCAGCAGTTTGGGTAGCGGGATTGAGACCCAGTACTTC
TRBJ1-2	.	few	TRBV5-6	CASSLGTSRGYTF	TGTGCCAGCAGCTTGGGAACCAGCAGGGGCTACACCTTC
TRBJ2-6	.	.	TRBV11-2	CASSSPRRRWGFSGANVLTF	TGTGCCAGCAGTTCACCCCGGAGGCGATGGGGGTTCTCTGGGGCCAACGTCCTGACTTTC
TRBJ1-5	.	few	TRBV12-3/TRBV12-4	CASSLRLGSNQPQHF	TGTGCCAGCAGTCTGCGTCTAGGTAGCAATCAGCCCCAGCATTTT
TRBJ1-2	.	.	TRBV20-1	CSARSGAYGYTF	TGCAGTGCTAGGTCGGGGGCCTATGGCTACACCTTC
TRBJ2-1	TRBD2	few	TRBV20-1	CSARVGLAGRFF	TGCAGTGCTAGAGTCGGTCTAGCGGGCCGATTCTTC
TRBJ2-7	TRBD2	.	TRBV5-1	CASSSRGLAGFGYEQYF	TGCGCCAGCAGCTCAAGGGGACTAGCGGGTTTTGGGTACGAGCAGTACTTC
TRBJ2-1	.	few	TRBV24-1	CATSEGTDEGRQFF	TGTGCCACCAGTGAGGGCACTGACGAAGGGAGGCAGTTCTTC
TRBJ2-7	TRBD2	.	TRBV7-8	CASSFLSLAGYEQYF	TGTGCCAGCAGCTTTTTAAGCCTAGCGGGTTACGAGCAGTACTTC
TRBJ1-5	.	few	TRBV6-2/TRBV6-3	CASSYPRTTTNQPQHF	TGTGCCAGCAGTTACCCAAGGACCACTACCAATCAGCCCCAGCATTTT
TRBJ2-1	.	.	TRBV20-1	CSARLVGEQFF	TGCAGTGCTCGTCTTGTCGGTGAACAGTTCTTC
TRBJ2-3	.	.	TRBV21-1	CASSKDRGGCTQYF	TGTGCCAGCAGCAAAGATAGGGGGGGCTGTACGCAGTATTTT